This T cell receptor (beta chain) originates from a study of T cell changes during pregnancy in multiple sclerosis. This clone has just one count. CDR1 and CDR2 from the germline V gene are SEHNR and FQNEAQ (reference sequence). The CDR3 totals 15 residues. V was shortened by 3 bases and J by 0 bases, with 8 bases between the two germline ends. This table comes from immunoSEQ multiplex PCR, and its TCRdb copy is limited to in-frame clones, with some not included. This sample yields 55,000 to 70,000 clones, of which roughly nine tenths are seen a single time; approximately 1.5% belongs to the top ten.

The rearrangement uses TRBV7-9 and TRBJ2-2; D uncertain. The receptor was isolated from a female donor in good health, enrolled as a control in a pregnancy study. The sample consisted of peripheral blood, taken in the second trimester of pregnancy. CDR3 sequence (DNA): TGTGCCAGCAGCTTCGGCGGAACGAACACCGGGGAGCTGTTTTTT. This codes for CASSFGGTNTGELFF.